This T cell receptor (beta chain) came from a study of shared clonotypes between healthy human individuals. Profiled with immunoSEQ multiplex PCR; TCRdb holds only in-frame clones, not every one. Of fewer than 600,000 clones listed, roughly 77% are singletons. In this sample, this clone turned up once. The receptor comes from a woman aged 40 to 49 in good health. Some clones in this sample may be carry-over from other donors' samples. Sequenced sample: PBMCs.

The CDR3 bases are TGTGCCAGCAGCCCGGACAGGGCTTTCCTTAACTATGGCTACACCTTC. Protein product: CASSPDRAFLNYGYTF. The chain is built from TRBV5-6 and TRBJ1-2; 8 bases match TRBD1. The CDR3 totals 16 residues. With 4 bases clipped from V and 1 base from J, the junction kept 9 bases outside the gene matches. The germline gives CDR1 SGHDT, CDR2 YYEEEE.